Shown below are 27 T cell receptor beta chains from a single sample sequenced in a study of blood T cell repertoires in COVID-19. Libraries were prepared by immunoSEQ multiplex PCR; TCRdb keeps only in-frame clonotypes and omits some of them. The repertoire includes around 300,000 clones, around 85% of them detected once, and roughly 2.6% sits in the top ten. The sample was PBMCs or T cells enriched from blood (not recorded which). The receptor set was obtained from a woman in her forties or fifties who had recovered from COVID-19.

The chain combines TRBV5-1 with TRBJ2-7, with D possibly TRBD2 on 6 matching bases. Trimming cost V 3 bases and J 0 bases, with 16 bases left between them. Germline CDR1 and CDR2: SGHRS and YFSETQ. The CDR3 extends over 16 amino acids. CDR3 nucleotide sequence: TGCGCCAGCAGCTCCGGGGGAGCTGGTAGCTCCTACGAGCAGTACTTC. It encodes CASSSGGAGSSYEQYF.

The CDR3 DNA reads as TGTGCCAGCAGCTTGGCCGGGTGGCGGGGTCCTAGCGGGACGCTGTACTTC. It translates to CASSLAGWRGPSGTLYF. The V and J genes are TRBV5-6 and TRBJ2-7; 9 nucleotides agree with TRBD2. In germline, CDR1 is SGHDT, CDR2 YYEEEE. There are 17 residues in the CDR3. Trimming removed 0 bases from V and 12 bases from J; junction bases left unmatched: 19.

The chain carries TRBV5-1 and TRBJ2-3; unclear D gene. Germline loops: CDR1 SGHRS, CDR2 YFSETQ. The CDR3 is made up of 15 amino acids. Trimming took off 4 bases at V and 0 bases at J, with 12 bases between the two ends. The CDR3 DNA reads TGCGCCAGCAGCGTGGGGTCTATTAGCACAGATACGCAGTATTTT. Translating it yields CASSVGSISTDTQYF.

This clone was seen once. The chain employs TRBV29-1 and TRBJ1-1; tentatively, D is TRBD1 (6 bases). The CDR3 is made up of 14 amino acids. Germline lookup yields CDR1 SQVTM and CDR2 ANQGSEA. V was clipped by 6 bases and J by 0 bases, with 14 bases between them. CDR3 nucleotides: TGCAGCGTCGGAACCAACAGGGTGAACACTGAAGCTTTCTTT. Amino acids: CSVGTNRVNTEAFF.

V and J are TRBV5-1 and TRBJ2-1, with 11 bases aligning to TRBD2. This CDR3 has 21 residues. V lost 0 bases and J lost 0; bases outside the gene matches: 14. In germline, CDR1 is SGHRS, CDR2 YFSETQ. CDR3 amino acids: CASSLGLIRLAGRGSYNEQFF. CDR3 nucleotide sequence: TGCGCCAGCAGCTTGGGCCTTATTCGACTAGCGGGGCGAGGCTCCTACAATGAGCAGTTCTTC.

J is TRBJ2-1 and V is TRBV19; D may be TRBD2 (5 bases). The V gene lost 5 bases and the J gene lost 4 bases, with 9 bases spanning the gap. CDR1 LNHDA and CDR2 SQIVND come from the germline V gene (reference sequence). This CDR3 is built from 13 residues. The CDR3 DNA reads TGTGCCAGTAGTCCGGGATTATACAATGAGCAGTTCTTC. Translating gives CASSPGLYNEQFF.

This clone has just a few counts. The chain is built from TRBV5-1 and TRBJ2-1; D not resolved. Deletions cut 4 bases from V and 0 bases from J, with 11 bases between. Germline V CDR1 and CDR2: SGHRS, YFSETQ. The CDR3 loop spans 15 amino acids. CDR3 region: CASSLSVSSYNEQFF. The CDR3 nucleotides read TGCGCCAGCAGCCTTTCGGTGAGCTCCTACAATGAGCAGTTCTTC.

The rearrangement uses TRBV3-1 (or the pseudogene TRBV3-2) and TRBJ2-7; the D gene is possibly TRBD1 (5 bases). This CDR3 is 15 amino acids long. The V and J ends lost 4 bases and 5 bases respectively, with 18 bases between them. The germline gives CDR1 LGHDT, CDR2 YNNKEL (reference sequence). This chain's CDR3 is CASSRAIGAMDEQYF. CDR3 nucleotide sequence: TGTGCCAGCAGCCGCGCCATTGGGGCGATGGACGAGCAGTACTTC.

This clone occurred once. J is TRBJ1-4 and V is TRBV7-9, with 8 bases matching TRBD1. J gave up 8 bases and V 5 bases, and 4 bases lay outside the gene matches. From germline, CDR1 is SEHNR and CDR2 FQNEAQ (reference sequence). The CDR3 is 13 residues long. DNA for the CDR3: TGTGCCAGCAGCCCGGACAGGGCGGAAAAACTGTTTTTT. Translating gives CASSPDRAEKLFF.

V gene TRBV29-1 combines with J gene TRBJ1-1; D is unclear. This CDR3 has 14 residues. Germline V gene lookup returns CDR1 SQVTM and CDR2 ANQGSEA. The germline V and J ends were trimmed by 7 bases and 1 base, with 16 bases remaining between them. The CDR3 DNA reads TGCAGCGGACTAGACTCGGGAGGGAACACTGAAGCTTTCTTT. Protein product: CSGLDSGGNTEAFF.

The rearrangement joins TRBV27 to TRBJ1-2; D may be TRBD1 (5 bases). V was shortened by 7 bases and J by 2 bases, with 14 bases between the two germline ends. Germline V CDR1 and CDR2: MNHEY, SMNVEV (reference sequence). The CDR3 is 14 residues long. CDR3 sequence reads: CASTSTPGNYGYTF. CDR3 coding DNA: TGTGCCAGCACCTCCACCCCAGGGAACTATGGCTACACCTTC.

The rearrangement uses TRBV6-5 and TRBJ2-2, with 7 bases aligning to TRBD1. Germline CDR1 and CDR2: MNHEY and SVGAGI. Trimming removed 6 bases from V and 1 base from J; junction bases left unmatched: 2. The CDR3 extends over 14 amino acids. CDR3 protein: CASRGTENTGELFF. The CDR3 coding sequence is TGTGCCAGCAGGGGGACAGAGAACACCGGGGAGCTGTTTTTT.

This chain connects TRBV4-1 to TRBJ1-1; D is undetermined. V was trimmed by 1 base and J by 0 bases, leaving 15 bases between them. This CDR3 spans 17 amino acids. The germline V gene has CDR1 MGHRA and CDR2 YSYEKL. CDR3 sequence: CASSQGVFETLNTEAFF. The CDR3 DNA sequence: TGCGCCAGCAGCCAAGGCGTTTTTGAGACACTGAACACTGAAGCTTTCTTT.

This clone appeared a few times. The chain employs TRBV7-2 and TRBJ1-1, with 7 bases lining up with TRBD1. The CDR3 sequence is 14 residues long. Germline-derived CDR1 and CDR2 are SGHTA and FQGNSA. V shed 1 base, J shed 10 bases, and the junction held 9 bases outside the gene matches. The CDR3: CASSLGRGRVGAFF. The CDR3 DNA sequence: TGTGCCAGCAGCTTAGGAAGGGGGCGAGTGGGAGCTTTCTTT. Drawing the rest from reference TRBV7-2 and TRBJ1-1, the complete variable domain is GAGVSQSPSNKVTEKGKDVELRCDPISGHTALYWYRQSLGQGLEFLIYFQGNSAPDKSGLPSDRFSAERTGGSVSTLTIQRTQQEDSAVYLCASSLGRGRVGAFFGQGTRLTVV.

This clone was detected only once. The genes are TRBV3-1 (or the pseudogene TRBV3-2) and TRBJ2-7, with 9 bases matching TRBD2. Germline lookup yields CDR1 LGHDT and CDR2 YNNKEL (reference sequence). The CDR3 totals 16 residues. With 2 bases clipped from V and 4 bases from J, the junction kept 9 bases outside the gene matches. The CDR3 sequence is CASSQLAGGPPYEQYF. CDR3 nucleotides: TGTGCCAGCAGCCAATTGGCGGGAGGGCCCCCTTACGAGCAGTACTTC.

This clone was seen a few times. The V gene is TRBV20-1, the J gene TRBJ1-2, with TRBD1 as a possible D gene (5 bases). CDR1 is DFQATT, CDR2 SNEGSKA, per germline (reference sequence). The CDR3 sequence is 15 residues long. V was cut by 3 bases and J by 0 bases, with 14 bases left in between. The CDR3 nucleotides are TGCAGTGCTAGTTCTGCGACAGACCCTAACTATGGCTACACCTTC. It codes for CSASSATDPNYGYTF.

To note about this clone: Distinct nucleotide sequences in the sample also encode this CDR3. The chain is built from TRBV2 and TRBJ1-6; D is perhaps TRBD1 (5 bases). Trimming left V 4 bases short and J 10 bases short, with 8 bases between. The CDR3 loop spans 12 amino acids. The germline CDR1 and CDR2 sequences are SNHLY and FYNNEI. CDR3 bases: TGTGCCAGCAGTGTAGGGGAATCACCCCTCCACTTT. This sequence encodes CASSVGESPLHF.

This clone was seen more than once but under ten times. The chain has TRBV3-1 (or the pseudogene TRBV3-2) and TRBJ2-3; TRBD2 aligns across 10 bases. This CDR3 region has 16 residues. J lost 4 bases, V lost 1 base, and 5 bases had no gene match. The germline V gene has CDR1 LGHDT and CDR2 YNNKEL (reference sequence). The CDR3: CASSQAASGGPDTQYF. Written as DNA, the CDR3 is TGTGCCAGCAGCCAAGCGGCTAGCGGGGGACCAGATACGCAGTATTTT.

The chain has TRBV27 and TRBJ1-2; TRBD1 matches 8 bases. The CDR3 extends over 15 amino acids. The V segment lost 3 bases and the J segment 3 bases; nucleotides outside the gene matches: 6. The germline CDR1 and CDR2 sequences are MNHEY and SMNVEV (reference sequence). The CDR3 loop reads CASSFPDRDHYGYTF. The CDR3 DNA reads as TGTGCCAGCAGTTTCCCGGACAGGGACCACTATGGCTACACCTTC.

V is TRBV11-2 and J is TRBJ1-2, with TRBD1 identical over 7 bases. The CDR3 runs 15 residues. With 3 bases clipped from V and 6 bases from J, the junction kept 10 bases outside the gene matches. Germline V gene lookup returns CDR1 SGHAT and CDR2 FQNNGV. The CDR3 DNA is TGTGCCAGCAGCTTCCCCGGGACAGTGAGGAATGGCTACACCTTC. This codes for CASSFPGTVRNGYTF.

The chain couples TRBV18 to TRBJ2-3; tentatively, D is TRBD2 (7 bases). V was trimmed by 8 bases and J by 1 base, leaving 10 bases between them. CDR1 KGHSH and CDR2 LQKENI come from the germline V gene. CDR3 length: 13 residues. The CDR3 DNA is TGTGCCAGCCGAGGGGGGGGCACAGATACGCAGTATTTT. This encodes CASRGGGTDTQYF.

The chain carries TRBV11-2 and TRBJ1-1; TRBD1 might be the D (5 bases). V lost 1 base and J 4 bases, leaving 7 bases between the germline ends. Per germline, CDR1 SGHAT and CDR2 FQNNGV. The CDR3 runs to 13 residues. The CDR3: CASSLVGPTEAFF. The CDR3 coding sequence is TGTGCCAGCAGCTTAGTGGGGCCCACTGAAGCTTTCTTT.

The genes are TRBV2 and TRBJ1-4, with 9 bases that match TRBD1. J lost 7 bases, V lost 5 bases, and 5 bases had no gene match. The CDR3 has 14 amino acids. Germline V gives CDR1 SNHLY, CDR2 FYNNEI. CDR3 sequence reads: CASSPDRGGEKLFF. CDR3 in DNA: TGTGCCAGCAGTCCGGACAGGGGCGGTGAAAAACTGTTTTTT.

The J gene is TRBJ2-7, the V gene TRBV4-2, with 13 bases aligning to TRBD2. The ends lost 1 base at V and 3 bases at J; junction bases unmatched: 15. Germline CDR1 reads LGHNA; CDR2 reads YNFKEQ. The CDR3 runs 20 residues. CDR3 DNA: TGTGCCAGCAGCCAAGTTGTAACCGGGACTAGCGGGGCGACGGGCTACGAGCAGTACTTC. Translation gives CASSQVVTGTSGATGYEQYF.

The chain carries TRBV19 and TRBJ2-2; 7 bases line up with TRBD1. Trimming took 5 bases from V and 2 from J; bases not matched to a gene: 8. CDR1 is LNHDA, CDR2 SQIVND, per germline (reference sequence). The CDR3 consists of 16 residues. DNA of the CDR3: TGTGCCAGTAGTTCCTTTAGGGGGCGAAACACCGGGGAGCTGTTTTTT. It yields the protein CASSSFRGRNTGELFF.

The chain has TRBV27 and TRBJ1-6; 9 bases agree with TRBD1. The CDR3 is made up of 14 amino acids. The germline CDR1 and CDR2 sequences are MNHEY and SMNVEV (reference sequence). Unmatched junction bases numbered 6, after V lost 6 bases and J lost 9 bases. The CDR3 here is CASRGTGSPSPLHF. Here the CDR3 DNA reads TGTGCCAGCAGGGGGACAGGGTCGCCTTCACCCCTCCACTTT.

The DNA for the CDR3 is TGTGCCAGCAGTTTTTCGGGACTAGCTTCGGAGACCCAGTACTTC. Protein: CASSFSGLASETQYF. J is TRBJ2-5 and V is TRBV28; 9 bases are shared with TRBD2. Germline loops: CDR1 MDHEN, CDR2 SYDVKM. This CDR3 has 15 residues. Trimming removed 3 bases from V and 5 bases from J; junction bases left unmatched: 7. Filled out from reference TRBV28 and TRBJ2-5, the complete variable domain reads DVKVTQSSRYLVKRTGEKVFLECVQDMDHENMFWYRQDPGLGLRLIYFSYDVKMKEKGDIPEGYSVSREKKERFSLILESASTNQTSMYLCASSFSGLASETQYFGPGTRLLVL.